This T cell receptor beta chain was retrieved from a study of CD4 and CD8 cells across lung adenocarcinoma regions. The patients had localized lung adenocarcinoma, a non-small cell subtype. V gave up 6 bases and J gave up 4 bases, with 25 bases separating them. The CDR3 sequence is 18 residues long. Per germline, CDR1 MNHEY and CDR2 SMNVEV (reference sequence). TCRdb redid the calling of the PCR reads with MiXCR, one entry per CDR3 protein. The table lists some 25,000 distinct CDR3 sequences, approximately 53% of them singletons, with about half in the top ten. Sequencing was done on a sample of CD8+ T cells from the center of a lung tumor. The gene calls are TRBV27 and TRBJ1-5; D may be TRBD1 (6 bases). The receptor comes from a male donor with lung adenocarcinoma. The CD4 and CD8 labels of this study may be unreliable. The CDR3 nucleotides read TGTGCCAGCAGCTCCCTAGGGGCAGGGGCGATTGGGAATCAGCCCCAGCATTTT. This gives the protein CASSSLGAGAIGNQPQHF.